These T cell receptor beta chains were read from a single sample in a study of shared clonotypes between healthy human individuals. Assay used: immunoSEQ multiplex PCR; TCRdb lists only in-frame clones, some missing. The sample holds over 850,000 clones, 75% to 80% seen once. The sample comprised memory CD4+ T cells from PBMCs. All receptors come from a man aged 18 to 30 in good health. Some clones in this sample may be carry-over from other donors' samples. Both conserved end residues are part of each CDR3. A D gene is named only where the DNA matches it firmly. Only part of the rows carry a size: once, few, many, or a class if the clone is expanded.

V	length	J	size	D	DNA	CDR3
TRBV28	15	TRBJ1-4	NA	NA	TGTGCCAGCAGTTTAGTTTCCACAACTAATGAAAAACTGTTTTTT	CASSLVSTTNEKLFF
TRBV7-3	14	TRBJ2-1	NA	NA	TGTGCCAGCAGCCCCGGGATCCCCTACAATGAGCAGTTCTTC	CASSPGIPYNEQFF
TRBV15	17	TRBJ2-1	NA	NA	TGTGCCACCAGCAGACCCCTTCCGGGACCCCGAGACAATGAGCAGTTCTTC	CATSRPLPGPRDNEQFF
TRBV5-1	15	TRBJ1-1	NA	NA	TGCGCCAGCAGCTCGTCACCGCAGGGGAACACTGAAGCTTTCTTT	CASSSSPQGNTEAFF
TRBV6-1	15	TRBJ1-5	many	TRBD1	TGTGCCAGCAGCCTCGGACAGGGAAGAGATCAGCCCCAGCATTTT	CASSLGQGRDQPQHF
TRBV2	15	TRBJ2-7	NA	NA	TGTGCCAGCAGTAAGAATCGGGACCCGACCTACGAGCAGTACTTC	CASSKNRDPTYEQYF
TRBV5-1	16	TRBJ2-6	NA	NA	TGCGCCAGCAGCTTGGCCGGAAGGGTCGGGGCCAACGTCCTGACTTTC	CASSLAGRVGANVLTF
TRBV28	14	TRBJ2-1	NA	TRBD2	TGTGCCAGCAGTGGGGCAGCGGGGTTAAATGAGCAGTTCTTC	CASSGAAGLNEQFF
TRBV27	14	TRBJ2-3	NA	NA	TGTGCCAGCAGCCAACCCTCACCGGACAACCAAGTGGGTTTT	CASSQPSPDNQVGF
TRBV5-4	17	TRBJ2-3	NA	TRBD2	TGTGCCAGCAGCGAGGAGGGACTAGCGGGAGTCACAGATACGCAGTATTTT	CASSEEGLAGVTDTQYF
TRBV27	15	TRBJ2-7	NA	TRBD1	TGTGCCAGCAGTGCACCGGGACAGGGCTCGGGAGAGCAGTACTTC	CASSAPGQGSGEQYF